This TCR beta chain is drawn from a study of T cell repertoires in ileal Crohn's disease. Looking at the study overall: About half received postoperative treatment, around twelve with thiopurines and 15 to 20 anti-TNF.

On this clone: The antigen is not known.

Some clones are missing from TCRdb's copy, which holds only in-frame ones; the method was immunoSEQ multiplex PCR. The table records about 13,000 clones, about two thirds of them present only once. Study results and caveats: Postoperative endoscopy occurred within one year, median 6.9 months. All patients with clonality above 26.8% had endoscopic recurrence. Active smokers at surgery had more clonal expansions than non-smokers.

Sample time point: neoterminal ileum biopsy at postoperative endoscopy, about 6 months after surgery. The germline V gene has CDR1 WNHNN and CDR2 SYGVQD (reference sequence). The V gene lost 8 bases and the J gene lost 1 base, with 8 bases spanning the gap. This CDR3 contains 13 residues. Material: ileal tissue. The source is an adult with Crohn's disease. The rearrangement links TRBV10-1 to TRBJ2-2; D unclear. The CDR3 spells CASASENTGELFF. CDR3 DNA: TGCGCCAGCGCATCAGAGAACACCGGGGAGCTGTTTTTT.